This TCR beta chain was profiled in a study of blood T cell dynamics during melanoma immunotherapy. The time point denotes: pre-treatment baseline. Measured with immunoSEQ multiplex PCR; TCRdb has only the in-frame clones, and not every one. Among about 8,500 clones listed, roughly 86% were seen once. V lost 2 bases, J lost 3 bases, and 3 bases stayed unmatched. Germline-derived CDR1 and CDR2 are WNHNN and SYGVQD (reference sequence). The CDR3 runs to 16 residues. Specimen: blood, collected from a patient treated with checkpoint blockade. The receptor comes from a human donor with melanoma. The gene calls are TRBV10-1 and TRBJ2-1, with 11 bases lining up with TRBD2. This CDR3 is CASSEAGTSGYNEQFF. DNA of the CDR3: TGCGCCAGCAGTGAGGCCGGGACTAGCGGCTACAATGAGCAGTTCTTC.